These 12 T cell receptor beta chains came from one sample sequenced in a study of shared clonotypes between healthy human individuals. Repertoires were generated with immunoSEQ multiplex PCR, while TCRdb's copy carries only in-frame clones and drops some. The sample records more than 2 million clones, 85% to 95% being singletons. The source material was naive CD4+ T cells sorted from blood. Subset given: CD45RA+ positively selected. Source of these receptors: a young man in good health.

Comment on this clone: This specimen includes other DNA sequences encoding the same CDR3. The rearrangement uses TRBV19 and TRBJ1-1; possible D gene TRBD1, 5 bases. The germline gives CDR1 LNHDA, CDR2 SQIVND (reference sequence). The CDR3 contains 14 residues. Trimming left V 3 bases short and J 2 bases short, with 10 bases between. DNA for the CDR3: TGTGCCAGTAGTATCGGCGGACAAAACACTGAAGCTTTCTTT. As protein: CASSIGGQNTEAFF.

This clone was detected once. This rearrangement joins TRBV6-5 to TRBJ1-1; possibly TRBD1 for D (5 bases). The CDR3 is 11 amino acids. V dropped 5 bases and J dropped 10 bases, with 11 bases sitting between them. The V gene's germline CDR1 is MNHEY and CDR2 SVGAGI. The CDR3 loop is CASSEARGAFF. CDR3 coding DNA: TGTGCCAGCAGTGAAGCAAGGGGAGCTTTCTTT.

The chain is built from TRBV11-3 and TRBJ2-5, with 7 bases matching TRBD1. V shed 4 bases and J 2 bases; nucleotides not matched to a gene: 4. The CDR3 is made up of 14 amino acids. Looked up from germline, CDR1 is SGHNT and CDR2 is YENEEA. CDR3 nucleotides: TGTGCCAGCAGCTCCTGGGACAGTCAAGAGACCCAGTACTTC. As protein: CASSSWDSQETQYF. Complete variable domain (other parts from reference TRBV11-3 and TRBJ2-5): EAGVVQSPRYKIIEKKQPVAFWCNPISGHNTLYWYLQNLGQGPELLIRYENEEAVDDSQLPKDRFSAERLKGVDSTLKIQPAELGDSAVYLCASSSWDSQETQYFGPGTRLLVL.

This clone was seen a handful of times. The CDR3 loop is CASSFKTGSGSPLHF. CDR3 DNA: TGTGCCAGCAGTTTTAAGACAGGGAGTGGTTCACCCCTCCACTTT. The rearrangement links TRBV6-5 to TRBJ1-6; 7 positions agree with TRBD1. Trimming took 4 bases from V and 9 from J; bases not matched to a gene: 9. CDR1 MNHEY and CDR2 SVGAGI come from the germline V gene. This CDR3 region has 15 residues.

In this sample, this clone turned up once. For the CDR3, the DNA is TGTGCCAGCAGTTACATAGGGGGTGGCGCTTTCTTT. Protein product: CASSYIGGGAFF. This chain connects TRBV6-6 to TRBJ1-1, with D tentatively TRBD1 (6 bases). This CDR3 spans 12 amino acids. Germline V gene data show CDR1 as MNHNY and CDR2 as SVGAGI (reference sequence). Trimming cost V 2 bases and J 11 bases, with 12 bases left between them.

This clone was counted a few times. The sample carries other DNA sequences with the same CDR3. The CDR3 protein is CAWSKPPGTGAYEQYF. The CDR3 DNA sequence: TGTGCCTGGAGTAAGCCCCCCGGGACAGGGGCCTACGAGCAGTACTTC. The chain joins TRBV30 to TRBJ2-7; 10 nucleotides match TRBD1. CDR3 length equals 16 residues. V lost 2 bases to trimming and J lost 2 bases; unmatched junction nucleotides: 9. Germline CDR1 and CDR2: GTSNPN and SVGIG (reference sequence).

DNA for the CDR3: TGTGCCAGCAGGAGGGTCGGACCTCCCTACGAGCAGTACTTC. It codes for CASRRVGPPYEQYF. The chain carries TRBV28 and TRBJ2-7, with TRBD2 as a possible D gene (5 bases). Germline V gene data show CDR1 as MDHEN and CDR2 as SYDVKM. The CDR3 runs 14 residues. Trimming shortened V by 6 bases and J by 2 bases, and 14 bases separated the two germline ends.

About this clone: Other DNA variants within this sample encode the same CDR3. V and J are TRBV5-1 and TRBJ2-3; no clear D. This CDR3 region has 14 residues. V was clipped by 0 bases and J by 0 bases, with 5 bases between them. Germline CDR1 reads SGHRS; CDR2 reads YFSETQ. The CDR3 reads CASSLVRSTDTQYF. In DNA, the CDR3 is TGCGCCAGCAGCTTGGTACGGAGCACAGATACGCAGTATTTT.

The gene calls are TRBV6-1 and TRBJ2-7, with unresolved D. CDR1 is MNHNS and CDR2 is SASEGT in the germline V gene. Trimming removed 1 base at V and 2 bases at J, with 18 bases between. This CDR3 has 17 residues. The CDR3 sequence: CASSEEGQRPTPYEQYF. The CDR3 DNA reads TGTGCCAGCAGTGAAGAAGGCCAAAGACCGACTCCCTACGAGCAGTACTTC.

The rearrangement uses TRBV4-1 and TRBJ1-2; D is undetermined. The germline gives CDR1 MGHRA, CDR2 YSYEKL. The CDR3 sequence is 18 residues long. The ends were cut back, 0 bases at V and 5 bases at J, with 22 bases in the middle. The chain's CDR3 is CASSQDLHQERRGYGYTF. The CDR3 nucleotides are TGCGCCAGCAGCCAAGATCTTCATCAGGAACGCCGAGGGTATGGCTACACCTTC.

About this clone itself: The same CDR3 is also encoded by other DNA sequences in this sample. J is TRBJ2-5 and V is TRBV30; perhaps TRBD2 as D (6 bases). V was shortened by 1 base and J by 5 bases, with 11 bases between the two germline ends. This CDR3 spans 13 amino acids. Germline assignment: CDR1 GTSNPN and CDR2 SVGIG (reference sequence). The CDR3 DNA reads as TGTGCCTGGAGTGCGGGGGTACCGGAGACCCAGTACTTC. Amino acids: CAWSAGVPETQYF.

The chain carries TRBV5-4 and TRBJ2-7; D tentatively fits TRBD1 or TRBD2 (5 bases each). The V gene's germline CDR1 is SGHNT and CDR2 YYREEE (reference sequence). The V end lost 4 bases, the J end lost 0 bases, and 11 bases lay between the germline ends. CDR3 length: 14 residues. The CDR3 region has the DNA TGTGCCAGCAGCCCACGGGACCGCTCCTACGAGCAGTACTTC. Translating it yields CASSPRDRSYEQYF.